Following are 27 T cell receptor beta chains from one sample sequenced in a study of Tregs in tolerant kidney transplant recipients. Measured with immunoSEQ multiplex PCR; TCRdb has only the in-frame clones, and not every one. Found here are roughly 48,000 clones; the top ten clones hold about 0.85%. The sample in question was CD4+ T cells from blood, obtained before the transplant. The origin of the receptors is a human donor who received a combined kidney and bone marrow transplant.

A note on this clone: The DNA ends 3 residues before the CDR3 does, and the rest of the CDR3 is filled in from the germline J gene. V usage is TRBV20-1 and J usage is TRBJ1-4; no clear D. Trimming removed 5 bases from V and 7 bases from J, with 14 bases in between. This CDR3 spans 13 amino acids. The V gene's germline CDR1 is DFQATT and CDR2 SNEGSKA (reference sequence). The CDR3 region is CSASRHSGEKLFF. The part of the CDR3 DNA that was read is TGCAGTGCTTCACGACACAGCGGTGAAAAA.

For this clone: The read halts 3 residues ahead of the CDR3 end, with the missing end drawn from the germline J gene. This rearrangement joins TRBV29-1 to TRBJ2-1; 9 nucleotides line up with TRBD2. V trimming: 3 bases; J trimming: 5 bases; junction bases outside the gene matches: 8. The CDR3 extends over 15 amino acids. The germline CDR1 and CDR2 sequences are SQVTM and ANQGSEA. Here the CDR3 reads CSVDAWTSVDNEQFF. The part of the CDR3 DNA that was read is TGCAGCGTTGACGCTTGGACTAGCGTAGACAATGAG.

The CDR3 bases that were read are TGTGCCAGTAGCCCCGGACAGGGTGGAACTAATGAAAAA. It translates to CASSPGQGGTNEK. The complete CDR3 protein is CASSPGQGGTNEKLFF. The rearrangement joins TRBV19 to TRBJ1-4; 8 nucleotides align to TRBD1. The DNA ends 3 residues before the CDR3 does, and the rest of the CDR3 is filled in from the germline J gene. CDR3 length: 16 amino acids. Germline V CDR1 and CDR2: LNHDA, SQIVND (reference sequence). The V segment lost 6 bases and the J segment 1 base; nucleotides outside the gene matches: 7.

CDR3 in amino acids: CASSLGGSGADTQYF. The part of the CDR3 DNA that was read is TGTGCCAGCAGCTTAGGCGGGAGCGGTGCAGATACG. V gene TRBV7-3 combines with J gene TRBJ2-3; 7 nucleotides match TRBD2. The DNA ends 3 residues before the CDR3 does, and the rest of the CDR3 is filled in from the germline J gene. The CDR3 spans 15 residues. J gave up 4 bases and V 2 bases, and 6 bases lay outside the gene matches. Per the germline V gene, CDR1 is SGHTA and CDR2 is FQGTGA.

About this clone: The CDR3 end falls 3 residues outside the read, so it is completed with the germline J gene. V gene TRBV2 combines with J gene TRBJ2-2; 8 bases agree with TRBD1. The CDR3 has 15 residues. Germline-derived CDR1 and CDR2 are SNHLY and FYNNEI. Trimming at V came to 8 bases and at J to 2 bases, leaving 7 bases not matched to a gene. The part of the CDR3 DNA that was read is TGTGCCAGCGGACAGGGCGACGTTAACACCGGGGAG. Protein: CASGQGDVNTGE. The whole CDR3 protein reads CASGQGDVNTGELFF.

Concerning this clone: Read coverage stops 3 residues before the CDR3 terminus; the germline J gene supplies the remainder. This chain uses TRBV7-9 with TRBJ1-2; 9 positions match TRBD1. V shed 5 bases and J 6 bases; nucleotides not matched to a gene: 10. Germline assignment: CDR1 SEHNR and CDR2 FQNEAQ (reference sequence). This CDR3 contains 15 residues. The CDR3 loop is CASSVTGTGYDGYTF. The CDR3 DNA, read in part, is TGTGCCAGCAGCGTCACCGGGACAGGGTACGATGGC.

In the case of this clone: The sequenced fragment ends 3 residues before the CDR3 boundary, so the rest is inferred from the germline J gene. The chain links TRBV5-1 to TRBJ2-1; tentatively, D is TRBD1 (5 bases). This CDR3 has 14 amino acids. Per the germline V gene, CDR1 is SGHRS and CDR2 is YFSETQ. V was trimmed by 2 bases and J by 8 bases, leaving 14 bases between them. CDR3 DNA, as far as it was read: TGCGCCAGCAGCTTAGGACACGGTCTGGATGAG. This encodes CASSLGHGLDE. The full CDR3 is CASSLGHGLDEQFF.

In regard to this clone: Sequencing ends 3 residues short of the CDR3 end; the germline J gene provides the rest. The chain couples TRBV20-1 to TRBJ2-5; a weak D match, TRBD2 (6 bases). From germline, CDR1 is DFQATT and CDR2 SNEGSKA (reference sequence). Trimming pared 0 bases from V and 4 bases from J, leaving 15 bases between. CDR3 length equals 15 residues. This chain's CDR3 is CSAREGGGVIETQYF. CDR3 bases read: TGCAGTGCTAGAGAGGGGGGAGGAGTAATAGAGACC.

Remarks on this clone: The read terminates 3 residues before the CDR3 end, so the remaining end is supplied by the germline J gene. The rearrangement joins TRBV19 to TRBJ2-5, with 12 bases identical to TRBD1. This CDR3 has 15 amino acids. With V trimmed by 5 bases and J by 5 bases, 6 bases remained unmatched. Per the germline V gene, CDR1 is LNHDA and CDR2 is SQIVND (reference sequence). The DNA read from the CDR3 is TGTGCCAGTAGTCCACCCGGGACAGGGGGCGAGACC. It is translated as CASSPPGTGGET. The whole CDR3 reads CASSPPGTGGETQYF.

Of note for this clone: The CDR3 extends 3 residues past the end of the read, so its final part is completed from the germline J gene. This chain links TRBV5-1 with TRBJ2-3; 14 bases are a match to TRBD2. Germline-derived CDR1 and CDR2 are SGHRS and YFSETQ. J lost 6 bases, V lost 4 bases, and 4 bases had no gene match. The CDR3 extends over 15 amino acids. Incomplete CDR3 DNA: TGCGCCAGCAGCCCGGGACTAGCGGGAGTGGATACG. Residues: CASSPGLAGVDT. The whole CDR3 reads CASSPGLAGVDTQYF.

About this clone: The sequenced fragment ends 3 residues before the CDR3 boundary, so the rest is inferred from the germline J gene. This rearrangement joins TRBV18 to TRBJ1-3; D not certain. This CDR3 is built from 14 residues. Germline CDR1 reads KGHSH; CDR2 reads LQKENI. Trimming took 5 bases from V and 0 from J, leaving 8 bases between them. The CDR3 spells CASSSQDSGNTIYF. The part of the CDR3 DNA that was read is TGTGCCAGCTCATCTCAGGACTCTGGAAACACC.

A remark on this clone: The sequence runs out 3 residues before the end of the CDR3; the remainder is reconstructed from the germline J gene. At the DNA level, this CDR3 is encoded by other sequences in the same sample as well. The gene calls are TRBV18 and TRBJ1-3; D not certain. The CDR3 length is 13 residues. Germline values: CDR1 KGHSH, CDR2 LQKENI. The V end lost 2 bases, the J end lost 4 bases, and 6 bases lay between the germline ends. CDR3 bases read: TGTGCCAGCTCACCAAACAGCGGAAACACC. This gives the protein CASSPNSGNT. The full CDR3 sequence reads CASSPNSGNTIYF.

On this clone itself: The CDR3 is cut off 3 residues early in the read; its end comes from the germline J gene. This chain uses TRBV6-2 or TRBV6-3 with TRBJ1-1; TRBD1 matches 7 bases. CDR1 and CDR2 (germline): MNHEY, SVGEGT. The CDR3 runs to 13 residues. Partial CDR3 DNA: TGTGCCAGCAGTTATCAAGGGGGCTCAGAA. It yields the protein CASSYQGGSE. The full CDR3 reads CASSYQGGSEAFF.

As to this clone: The read ends 3 residues early relative to the CDR3; the germline J gene fills the gap. The gene calls are TRBV7-9 and TRBJ1-4, with 9 bases aligning to TRBD1. Germline V CDR1 and CDR2: SEHNR, FQNEAQ (reference sequence). This CDR3 has 14 amino acids. Trimming took 4 bases from V and 8 from J; bases not matched to a gene: 5. The CDR3 protein is CASSWGTGPEKLFF. CDR3 bases read: TGTGCCAGCAGCTGGGGGACAGGGCCCGAAAAA.

Notes on this clone: The CDR3 end is not reached by the read, which stops 3 residues before it; the germline J gene fills it in. The chain joins TRBV5-1 to TRBJ2-3, with 7 nucleotides matching TRBD2. The CDR3 spans 14 residues. From germline, CDR1 is SGHRS and CDR2 YFSETQ. The junction had 4 bases not matched to a gene; V was cut back by 3 bases and J by 3 bases. Partial CDR3 DNA: TGCGCCAGCAGCTACCGACTAGCTACAGATACG. It encodes CASSYRLATDT. The entire CDR3 sequence reads CASSYRLATDTQYF.

On this clone itself: The read gets to within 3 residues of the CDR3 end, and the germline J gene fills in the rest. The chain couples TRBV7-3 to TRBJ2-3, with D maybe TRBD1 (5 bases). CDR3 length equals 13 residues. V gave up 2 bases and J gave up 3 bases, with 6 bases separating them. Germline V gene lookup returns CDR1 SGHTA and CDR2 FQGTGA. The CDR3 spells CASSLGATDTQYF. The CDR3 DNA, read in part, is TGTGCCAGCAGCTTAGGGGCAACAGATACG.

On this clone: The CDR3 is cut off 3 residues early in the read; its end comes from the germline J gene. The V gene is TRBV20-1, the J gene TRBJ2-5; tentatively, D is TRBD2 (5 bases). Germline V CDR1 and CDR2: DFQATT, SNEGSKA (reference sequence). The CDR3 is made up of 13 amino acids. The V and J ends lost 6 bases and 5 bases respectively, with 16 bases between them. The CDR3 loop reads CSALGLKEETQYF. The covered CDR3 bases are TGCAGTGCCTTAGGACTGAAGGAGGAGACC.

Turning to this clone: The read comes to an end 3 residues before the CDR3 does, leaving the germline J gene to fill in the end. The chain employs TRBV18 and TRBJ2-3; 9 bases align to TRBD2. The CDR3 is made up of 17 amino acids. The J segment lost 4 bases and the V segment lost 2 bases, leaving 10 bases of the junction unmatched. Germline V gene sequence: CDR1 KGHSH, CDR2 LQKENI. The CDR3 sequence is CASSPYGSGRFADTQYF. Incomplete CDR3 DNA: TGTGCCAGCTCACCATACGGTAGCGGGAGATTTGCAGATACG.

This CDR3 is CSAREPSGYYNEQFF. CDR3 DNA, as far as it was read: TGCAGTGCTAGAGAGCCTAGCGGCTACTACAATGAG. The rearrangement uses TRBV20-1 and TRBJ2-1, with 7 positions matching TRBD2. Read data end 3 residues before the CDR3 end; the end is taken from the germline J gene. There are 15 residues in the CDR3. Germline CDR1 and CDR2: DFQATT and SNEGSKA (reference sequence). V lost 0 bases and J lost 3; bases outside the gene matches: 5.

As for this clone: The CDR3 extends 3 residues past the end of the read, so its final part is completed from the germline J gene. The gene calls are TRBV19 and TRBJ1-5; D might be TRBD1 (5 bases). Germline-derived CDR1 and CDR2 are LNHDA and SQIVND (reference sequence). The germline V and J ends were trimmed by 3 bases and 5 bases, with 11 bases remaining between them. CDR3 length equals 14 residues. The CDR3 bases that were read are TGTGCCAGTAGTATGAGGCAGGGTGATCAGCCC. As protein: CASSMRQGDQP. The whole CDR3 reads CASSMRQGDQPQHF.

A remark on this clone: The observed sequence ends 3 residues before the CDR3 terminus, with the missing tail filled in from the germline J gene. This chain uses TRBV6-1 with TRBJ2-7; possible D gene TRBD1, 6 bases. Trimming took 1 base from V and 1 from J, leaving 11 bases between them. Germline V gene lookup returns CDR1 MNHNS and CDR2 SASEGT. The CDR3 sequence is 15 residues long. CDR3 loop: CASSEGRGQSYEQYF. The covered CDR3 bases are TGTGCCAGCAGTGAAGGCCGAGGACAGTCCTACGAG.

With respect to this clone: The read halts 3 residues ahead of the CDR3 end, with the missing end drawn from the germline J gene. V and J are TRBV5-1 and TRBJ2-1, with 10 bases that match TRBD2. This CDR3 has 15 amino acids. The junction had 9 bases not matched to a gene; V was cut back by 3 bases and J by 9 bases. Germline V gene sequence: CDR1 SGHRS, CDR2 YFSETQ. The DNA read from the CDR3 is TGCGCCAGCAGCTCTAGCGGGAGTGGAATAAGTGAG. Encoded protein: CASSSSGSGISE. The whole CDR3 region reads CASSSSGSGISEQFF. Supplemented by reference TRBV5-1 and TRBJ2-1, the full variable domain reads KAGVTQTPRYLIKTRGQQVTLSCSPISGHRSVSWYQQTPGQGLQFLFEYFSETQRNKGNFPGRFSGRQFSNSRSEMNVSTLELGDSALYLCASSSSGSGISEQFFGPGTRLTVL.

Comment on this clone: The read ends 3 residues shy of where the CDR3 ends; the end is completed using the germline J gene. The V gene is TRBV2, the J gene TRBJ2-1; 9 nucleotides line up with TRBD2. The CDR3 loop spans 15 amino acids. V dropped 6 bases and J dropped 2; count of bases not matched to a gene: 5. Germline loops: CDR1 SNHLY, CDR2 FYNNEI. CDR3 DNA, as far as it was read: TGTGCCAGCAGCATCGTAGCGGGGGCCTACAATGAG. Translating it yields CASSIVAGAYNE. The whole CDR3 sequence is CASSIVAGAYNEQFF.

Remarks on this clone: The DNA ends 3 residues before the CDR3 does, and the rest of the CDR3 is filled in from the germline J gene. The genes are TRBV7-6 and TRBJ1-1; D is unclear. Germline CDR1 SGHVS, CDR2 FNYEAQ. V lost 6 bases to trimming and J lost 1 base, with 9 bases between them. This CDR3 comprises 13 residues. The CDR3 DNA, read in part, is TGTGCCAGCAGGCGGGTCAAGAACACTGAA. Protein sequence: CASRRVKNTE. The CDR3 reads in full as CASRRVKNTEAFF. The variable domain in full, completed from reference TRBV7-6 and TRBJ1-1, reads GAGVSQSPRYKVTKRGQDVALRCDPISGHVSLYWYRQALGQGPEFLTYFNYEAQQDKSGLPNDRFSAERPEGSISTLTIQRTEQRDSAMYRCASRRVKNTEAFFGQGTRLTVV.

Concerning this clone: From the germline J gene comes the end of the CDR3, since the read stops 3 residues before it. This chain uses TRBV19 with TRBJ2-1; 10 bases map to TRBD2. The CDR3 totals 14 residues. The germline CDR1 and CDR2 sequences are LNHDA and SQIVND (reference sequence). The V and J ends lost 5 bases and 7 bases, in that order; junction bases with no gene match: 5. Incomplete CDR3 DNA: TGTGCCAGTAGTCGGTCACTAGCGGGAAATGAG. The encoded protein is CASSRSLAGNE. The CDR3 in its entirety is CASSRSLAGNEQFF.

In the case of this clone: The sequence runs out 3 residues before the end of the CDR3; the remainder is reconstructed from the germline J gene. This chain uses TRBV11-2 with TRBJ2-7; TRBD1 matches at 8 bases. Trimming removed 5 bases from V and 3 bases from J; junction bases left unmatched: 9. The CDR3 extends over 15 amino acids. The germline V gene encodes CDR1 SGHAT and CDR2 FQNNGV. CDR3 DNA, as far as it was read: TGTGCCAGCAGCCTGACCTCAGGGGGCTTCTACGAG. It translates to CASSLTSGGFYE. The whole CDR3 reads CASSLTSGGFYEQYF. The variable domain in full, with the rest retrieved from reference TRBV11-2 and TRBJ2-7, is EAGVAQSPRYKIIEKRQSVAFWCNPISGHATLYWYQQILGQGPKLLIQFQNNGVVDDSQLPKDRFSAERLKGVDSTLKIQPAKLEDSAVYLCASSLTSGGFYEQYFGPGTRLTVT.

Regarding this clone: The read ends 3 residues before the CDR3 terminus; that terminus is restored from the germline J gene. J is TRBJ1-1 and V is TRBV7-2, with TRBD1 matching 7 bases. The CDR3 runs 15 residues. Unmatched junction bases numbered 7, after V lost 5 bases and J lost 1 base. CDR1 and CDR2 (germline): SGHTA, FQGNSA. Partial CDR3 DNA: TGTGCCAGCAGCCCGGAGACAGGGAGGAACACTGAA. It specifies CASSPETGRNTE. The complete CDR3 reads CASSPETGRNTEAFF. Using reference TRBV7-2 and TRBJ1-1 for the parts outside the CDR3, the full variable domain is GAGVSQSPSNKVTEKGKDVELRCDPISGHTALYWYRQSLGQGLEFLIYFQGNSAPDKSGLPSDRFSAERTGGSVSTLTIQRTQQEDSAVYLCASSPETGRNTEAFFGQGTRLTVV.